What follows is one T cell receptor beta chain and its context. Antigen specificity is unknown. The sample comes from a study of T cells in localized non-small cell lung cancer. CDR3 length: 14 residues. CDR1 is WNHNN and CDR2 is SYGVQD in the germline V gene (reference sequence). With 2 bases removed from V and 3 bases from J, the gap between germline ends came to 10 bases. TCRdb's copy holds only in-frame clones and misses some; the assay was immunoSEQ multiplex PCR. The sample lists approximately 15,000 clones, approximately 89% occurring once. Study-wide results and limits: With higher T cell density in blood came longer overall survival.

The sequence was obtained from an older female donor with stage I squamous cell lung carcinoma. The specimen was peripheral blood, collected before any cancer treatment. The chain uses TRBV10-1 and TRBJ1-1; D not certain. CDR3: CASSEGLGYTEAFF. The CDR3 DNA reads TGCGCCAGCAGTGAGGGCCTAGGTTACACTGAAGCTTTCTTT.